What follows are 17 T cell receptor beta chains derived from one specimen sequenced in a study of PD-1 blockade in classical Hodgkin lymphoma. Clones were sequenced by immunoSEQ multiplex PCR, and TCRdb holds only the in-frame ones, with some missing. The profile shows under 45,000 clones, roughly two thirds of them singletons. Stated time point: cycle 4 day 1 (C4D1), after about 6 weeks of nivolumab. Every patient experienced relapse after autologous stem cell transplantation, and brentuximab vedotin exposure varied. This specimen consisted of peripheral blood mononuclear cells (PBMCs), obtained before the fourth cycle of nivolumab. The receptors were gathered from a human donor with classical Hodgkin lymphoma.

The gene calls are TRBV28 and TRBJ1-1, with D uncertain. Trimming stripped 8 bases from V and 0 bases from J, with 4 bases between. The CDR3 contains 11 residues. Germline V gene data show CDR1 as MDHEN and CDR2 as SYDVKM. The CDR3 here is CASQVNTEAFF. DNA of the CDR3: TGTGCCAGCCAGGTGAACACTGAAGCTTTCTTT.

J is TRBJ1-4 and V is TRBV15; no clear D. Trimming removed 1 base from V and 4 bases from J, with 7 bases in between. The CDR3 runs 14 residues. Germline CDR1 reads LNHNV; CDR2 reads YYDKDF (reference sequence). The CDR3 DNA sequence: TGTGCCACCAGCAGAGGTCAGGTTAATGAAAAACTGTTTTTT. This gives the protein CATSRGQVNEKLFF.

This clone was picked up one time. The chain has TRBV30 and TRBJ1-1; TRBD1 agrees at 7 bases. From germline, CDR1 is GTSNPN and CDR2 SVGIG (reference sequence). Losses at the gene ends were 4 bases for V and 0 bases for J; bases not matched to a gene: 8. The CDR3 runs to 15 residues. DNA of the CDR3: TGTGCCTGGAAAAGGACAGGCTCCATGAACACTGAAGCTTTCTTT. Translated, it gives CAWKRTGSMNTEAFF.

This clone counts as medium-sized. Within the sample, other DNA sequences also encode this same CDR3. In DNA, the CDR3 is TGTGCCAGCAGCTTCGAGGTTCTCCAAGAGACCCAGTACTTC. Residues: CASSFEVLQETQYF. The gene calls are TRBV7-9 and TRBJ2-5, with D uncertain. Germline V lookup: CDR1 SEHNR, CDR2 FQNEAQ (reference sequence). The CDR3 has 14 amino acids. V gave up 3 bases and J gave up 1 base, with 9 bases separating them.

The CDR3, as DNA: TGTGCCAGCAGTTACTCCGGGGCCCCCTATGGCTACACCTTC. Translated: CASSYSGAPYGYTF. The rearrangement uses TRBV6-5 and TRBJ1-2, with D possibly being TRBD1 (5 bases). V lost 0 bases to trimming and J lost 4 bases, with 9 bases between them. Germline CDR1 is MNHEY and CDR2 is SVGAGI. This CDR3 has 14 amino acids.

The chain uses TRBV18 and TRBJ2-5; D not resolved. Germline V gene sequence: CDR1 KGHSH, CDR2 LQKENI. V was cut by 2 bases and J by 5 bases, with 6 bases left in between. The CDR3 runs to 12 residues. The CDR3 DNA reads TGTGCCAGCTCACCATTGGAGGAGACCCAGTACTTC. Its translation: CASSPLEETQYF. Using reference TRBV18 and TRBJ2-5 for the parts outside the CDR3, the full variable domain is NAGVMQNPRHLVRRRGQEARLRCSPMKGHSHVYWYRQLPEEGLKFMVYLQKENIIDESGMPKERFSAEFPKEGPSILRIQQVVRGDSAAYFCASSPLEETQYFGPGTRLLVL.

The rearrangement joins TRBV11-2 to TRBJ1-2; D perhaps matches TRBD1 (5 bases). Germline CDR1 and CDR2: SGHAT and FQNNGV. CDR3 length: 15 amino acids. Trimming stripped 1 base from V and 4 bases from J, with 13 bases between. CDR3 loop: CASSLVGETLYGYTF. The CDR3 DNA is TGTGCCAGCAGCTTAGTAGGGGAGACTCTCTATGGCTACACCTTC.

The chain joins TRBV1 to TRBJ2-7; TRBD2, as called in the table, went unchecked against the DNA. TRBV1 is classified as a pseudogene. This CDR3 has 15 residues. CDR3 in amino acids: CTSSRRAAHTYEQYF. CDR3 nucleotides: TGCACCAGCAGCCGGAGGGCGGCGCACACGTACGAGCAGTACTTC.

This chain connects TRBV9 to TRBJ2-1; D assignment may be TRBD1 or TRBD2 (6 bases each). V dropped 0 bases and J dropped 8 bases, with 9 bases sitting between them. From germline, CDR1 is SGDLS and CDR2 YYNGEE. The CDR3 totals 13 residues. The CDR3 region is CASSVGGADEQFF. The DNA of the CDR3 is TGTGCCAGCAGCGTAGGGGGGGCGGATGAGCAGTTCTTC.

The CDR3 bases are TGTGCCAGCAGTTACTCGGGGGCTGGCACAGATACGCAGTATTTT. This gives the protein CASSYSGAGTDTQYF. V and J are TRBV6-5 and TRBJ2-3; TRBD1 might be the D (6 bases). CDR1 is MNHEY and CDR2 is SVGAGI in the germline V gene. Deletions cut 0 bases from V and 1 base from J, with 8 bases between. The CDR3 has 15 amino acids.

The chain couples TRBV27 to TRBJ1-2, with 7 bases fitting TRBD1. Germline V gene lookup returns CDR1 MNHEY and CDR2 SMNVEV (reference sequence). The CDR3 loop spans 15 amino acids. The junction had 11 bases not matched to a gene; V was cut back by 5 bases and J by 5 bases. The CDR3 reads CASSPAEGAYYGYTF. The CDR3 DNA is TGTGCCAGCAGTCCCGCCGAGGGGGCGTATTATGGCTACACCTTC.

The chain links TRBV5-6 to TRBJ2-5; D is tentatively TRBD1 or TRBD2 (5 bases each). Germline CDR1 is SGHDT and CDR2 is YYEEEE. CDR3 size: 13 residues. V lost 2 bases, J lost 4 bases, and 9 bases lay in between. In DNA, the CDR3 is TGTGCCAGCAGCTTACCGGGACCAGAGACCCAGTACTTC. The encoded protein is CASSLPGPETQYF.

The table lists this clone with many counts. J is TRBJ2-7 and V is TRBV18; 8 nucleotides align to TRBD2. Germline V gives CDR1 KGHSH, CDR2 LQKENI. V gave up 3 bases and J gave up 0 bases; unmatched junction bases: 4. The CDR3 runs 15 residues. The CDR3 bases are TGTGCCAGCTCACCCATCGGGGGGGGCTCCTACGAGCAGTACTTC. Its protein is CASSPIGGGSYEQYF.

Only a few counts were recorded for this clone. The chain joins TRBV5-1 to TRBJ1-3; possibly TRBD1 for D (6 bases). CDR3 size: 14 residues. Germline V lookup: CDR1 SGHRS, CDR2 YFSETQ. Trimming left V 1 base short and J 2 bases short, with 7 bases between. CDR3 DNA: TGCGCCAGCAGCTTGAAGGGGGCTGGAAACACCATATATTTT. This codes for CASSLKGAGNTIYF.

J is TRBJ2-7 and V is TRBV10-3; 7 nucleotides match TRBD2. Germline V gene data show CDR1 as ENHRY and CDR2 as SYGVKD. V trimming: 2 bases; J trimming: 7 bases; junction bases outside the gene matches: 11. CDR3 size: 15 residues. The CDR3 region has the DNA TGTGCCATCAGTGAGGGGGGGGGACCGCCTTGGGAGCAGTACTTC. It specifies CAISEGGGPPWEQYF.

This chain joins TRBV27 and TRBJ2-2; D not certain. V was pared by 3 bases and J by 2 bases, with 13 bases between. Germline-derived CDR1 and CDR2 are MNHEY and SMNVEV (reference sequence). This CDR3 region has 16 residues. The CDR3 nucleotides are TGTGCCAGCAGTTTTGTACGGGCTATAAACACCGGGGAGCTGTTTTTT. Its protein is CASSFVRAINTGELFF.

The V and J genes are TRBV6-6 and TRBJ1-6; a weak D match, TRBD1 (6 bases). Germline values: CDR1 MNHNY, CDR2 SVGAGI (reference sequence). The V gene lost 7 bases and the J gene lost 3 bases, with 10 bases spanning the gap. This CDR3 has 14 residues. CDR3 bases: TGTGCCAGCACCGGACAGATCTATAATTCACCCCTCCACTTT. Translated: CASTGQIYNSPLHF.